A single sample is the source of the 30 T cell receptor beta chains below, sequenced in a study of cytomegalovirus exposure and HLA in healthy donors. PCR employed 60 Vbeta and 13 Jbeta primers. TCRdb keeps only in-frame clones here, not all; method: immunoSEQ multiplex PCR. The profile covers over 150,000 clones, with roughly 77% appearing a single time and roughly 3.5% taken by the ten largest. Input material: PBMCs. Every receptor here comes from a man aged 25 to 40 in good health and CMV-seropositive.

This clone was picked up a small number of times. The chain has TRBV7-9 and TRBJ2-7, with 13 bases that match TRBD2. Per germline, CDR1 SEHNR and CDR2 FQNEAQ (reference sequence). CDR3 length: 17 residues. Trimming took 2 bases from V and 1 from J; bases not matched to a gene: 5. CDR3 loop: CASSLTSGGANSYEQYF. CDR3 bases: TGTGCCAGCAGCTTAACTAGCGGGGGGGCCAATTCCTACGAGCAGTACTTC.

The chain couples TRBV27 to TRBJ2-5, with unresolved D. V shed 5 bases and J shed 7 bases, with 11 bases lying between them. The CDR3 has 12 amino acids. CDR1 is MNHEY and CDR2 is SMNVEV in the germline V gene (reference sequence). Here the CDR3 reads CASSIGVGTQYF. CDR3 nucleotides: TGTGCCAGCAGTATCGGTGTTGGGACCCAGTACTTC.

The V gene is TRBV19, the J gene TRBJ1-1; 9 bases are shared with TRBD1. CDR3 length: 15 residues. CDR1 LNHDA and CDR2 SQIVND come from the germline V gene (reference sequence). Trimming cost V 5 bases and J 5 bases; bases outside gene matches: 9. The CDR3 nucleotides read TGTGCCAGTAGTCCGAGGACAGGGGTGGCGACTGAAGCTTTCTTT. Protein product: CASSPRTGVATEAFF.

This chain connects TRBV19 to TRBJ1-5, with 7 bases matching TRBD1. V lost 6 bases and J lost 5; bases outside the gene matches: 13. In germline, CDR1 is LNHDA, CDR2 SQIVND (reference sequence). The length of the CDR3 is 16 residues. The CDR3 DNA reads TGTGCCAGTAGAAAGGGGGAGACAGGGATCGATCAGCCCCAGCATTTT. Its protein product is CASRKGETGIDQPQHF.

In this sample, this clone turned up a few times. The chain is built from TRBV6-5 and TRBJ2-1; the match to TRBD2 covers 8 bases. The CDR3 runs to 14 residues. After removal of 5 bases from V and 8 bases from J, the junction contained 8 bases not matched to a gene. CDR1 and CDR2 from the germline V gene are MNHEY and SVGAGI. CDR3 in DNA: TGTGCCAGCAGTCTAGCGGGTGGGCTCCATGAGCAGTTCTTC. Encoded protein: CASSLAGGLHEQFF.

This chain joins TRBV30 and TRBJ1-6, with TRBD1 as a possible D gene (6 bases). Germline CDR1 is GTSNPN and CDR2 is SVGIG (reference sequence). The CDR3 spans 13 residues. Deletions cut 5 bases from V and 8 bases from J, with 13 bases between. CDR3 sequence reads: CAWVQGTDSPLHF. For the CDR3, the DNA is TGTGCCTGGGTGCAGGGGACGGATTCACCCCTCCACTTT.

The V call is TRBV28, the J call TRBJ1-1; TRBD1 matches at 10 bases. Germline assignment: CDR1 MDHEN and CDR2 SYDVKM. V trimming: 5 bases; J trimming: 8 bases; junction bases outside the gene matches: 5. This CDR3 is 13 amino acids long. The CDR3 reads CASSNWDRGEAFF. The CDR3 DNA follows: TGTGCCAGCAGTAATTGGGACAGGGGCGAAGCTTTCTTT. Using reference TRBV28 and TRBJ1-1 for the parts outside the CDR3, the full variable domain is DVKVTQSSRYLVKRTGEKVFLECVQDMDHENMFWYRQDPGLGLRLIYFSYDVKMKEKGDIPEGYSVSREKKERFSLILESASTNQTSMYLCASSNWDRGEAFFGQGTRLTVV.

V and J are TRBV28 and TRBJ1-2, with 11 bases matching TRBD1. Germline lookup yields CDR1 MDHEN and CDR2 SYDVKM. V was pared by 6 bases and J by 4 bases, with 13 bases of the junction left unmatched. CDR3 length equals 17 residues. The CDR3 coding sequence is TGTGCCAGCAGGCAATCAGGACAGGGGGCGATCGGCTATGGCTACACCTTC. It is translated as CASRQSGQGAIGYGYTF.

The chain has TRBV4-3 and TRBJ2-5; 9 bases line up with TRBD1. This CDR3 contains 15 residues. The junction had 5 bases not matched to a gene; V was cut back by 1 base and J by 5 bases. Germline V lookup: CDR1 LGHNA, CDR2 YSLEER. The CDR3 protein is CASSQGTGVGETQYF. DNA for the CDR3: TGCGCCAGCAGCCAAGGGACAGGGGTCGGGGAGACCCAGTACTTC.

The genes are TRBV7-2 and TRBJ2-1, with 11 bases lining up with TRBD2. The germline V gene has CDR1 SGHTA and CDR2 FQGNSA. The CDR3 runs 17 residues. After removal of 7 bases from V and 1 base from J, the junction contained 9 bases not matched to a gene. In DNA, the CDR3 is TGTGCCAGCACCATGTGGGGACTAGCGGATTCCTACAATGAGCAGTTCTTC. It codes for CASTMWGLADSYNEQFF.

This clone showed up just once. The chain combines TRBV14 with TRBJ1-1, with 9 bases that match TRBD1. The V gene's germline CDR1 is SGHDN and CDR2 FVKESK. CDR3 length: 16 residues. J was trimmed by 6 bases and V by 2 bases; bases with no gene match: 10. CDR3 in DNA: TGTGCCAGCAGCCAATTTTGGACAGGGGAAAAGTCTGAAGCTTTCTTT. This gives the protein CASSQFWTGEKSEAFF.

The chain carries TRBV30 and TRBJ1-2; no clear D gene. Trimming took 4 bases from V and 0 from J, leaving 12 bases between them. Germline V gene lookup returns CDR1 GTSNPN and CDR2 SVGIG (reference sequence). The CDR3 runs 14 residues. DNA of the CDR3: TGTGCCTGGATGGTAAAGGGAGCTAACTATGGCTACACCTTC. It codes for CAWMVKGANYGYTF.

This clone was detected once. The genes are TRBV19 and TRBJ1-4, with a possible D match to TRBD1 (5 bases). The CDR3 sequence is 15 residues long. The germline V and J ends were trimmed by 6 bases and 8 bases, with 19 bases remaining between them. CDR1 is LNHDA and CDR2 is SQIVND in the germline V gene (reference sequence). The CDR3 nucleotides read TGTGCCAGTAGGGGTGGGCCAGCGGGGCCGGAAAAACTGTTTTTT. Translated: CASRGGPAGPEKLFF.

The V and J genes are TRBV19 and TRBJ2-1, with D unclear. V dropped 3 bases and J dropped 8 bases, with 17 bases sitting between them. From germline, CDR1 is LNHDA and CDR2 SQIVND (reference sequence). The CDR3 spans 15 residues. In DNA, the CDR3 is TGTGCCAGTAGTATGGAACTGACATACCTGGATGAGCAGTTCTTC. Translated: CASSMELTYLDEQFF.

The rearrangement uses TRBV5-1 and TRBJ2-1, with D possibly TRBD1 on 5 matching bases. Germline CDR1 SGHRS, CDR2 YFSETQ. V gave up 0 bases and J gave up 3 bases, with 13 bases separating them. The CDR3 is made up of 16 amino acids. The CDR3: CASSLAWQGSYNEQFF. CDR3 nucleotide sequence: TGCGCCAGCAGCTTGGCTTGGCAGGGAAGCTACAATGAGCAGTTCTTC.

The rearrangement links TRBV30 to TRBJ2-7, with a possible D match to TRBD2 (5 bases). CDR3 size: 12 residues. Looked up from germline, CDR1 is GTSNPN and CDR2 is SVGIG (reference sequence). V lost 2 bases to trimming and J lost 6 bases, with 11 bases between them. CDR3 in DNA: TGTGCCTGGAGTTCGGGGTTTCGCGAGCAGTACTTC. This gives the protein CAWSSGFREQYF.

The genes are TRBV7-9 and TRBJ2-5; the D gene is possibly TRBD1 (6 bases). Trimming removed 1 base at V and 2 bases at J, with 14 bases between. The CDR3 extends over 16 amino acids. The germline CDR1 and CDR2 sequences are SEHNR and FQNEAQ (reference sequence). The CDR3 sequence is CASSLGQVLGQETQYF. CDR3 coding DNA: TGTGCCAGCAGCTTAGGACAGGTTCTGGGACAAGAGACCCAGTACTTC. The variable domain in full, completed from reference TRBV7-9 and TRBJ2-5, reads DTGVSQNPRHKITKRGQNVTFRCDPISEHNRLYWYRQTLGQGPEFLTYFQNEAQLEKSRLLSDRFSAERPKGSFSTLEIQRTEQGDSAMYLCASSLGQVLGQETQYFGPGTRLLVL.

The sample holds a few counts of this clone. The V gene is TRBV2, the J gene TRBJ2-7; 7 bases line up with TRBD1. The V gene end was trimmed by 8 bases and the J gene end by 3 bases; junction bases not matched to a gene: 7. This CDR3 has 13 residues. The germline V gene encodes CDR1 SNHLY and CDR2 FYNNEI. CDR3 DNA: TGTGCCAGCCTTTCGGGACAGCTCTACGAGCAGTACTTC. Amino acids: CASLSGQLYEQYF. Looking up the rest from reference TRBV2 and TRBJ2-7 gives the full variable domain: EPEVTQTPSHQVTQMGQEVILRCVPISNHLYFYWYRQILGQKVEFLVSFYNNEISEKSEIFDDQFSVERPDGSNFTLKIRSTKLEDSAMYFCASLSGQLYEQYFGPGTRLTVT.

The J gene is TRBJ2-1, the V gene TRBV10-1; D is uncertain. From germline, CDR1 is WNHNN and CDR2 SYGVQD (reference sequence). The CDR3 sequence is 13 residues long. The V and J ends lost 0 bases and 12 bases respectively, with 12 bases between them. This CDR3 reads CASSESGARSQFF. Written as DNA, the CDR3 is TGCGCCAGCAGTGAGTCAGGCGCTAGATCGCAGTTCTTC.

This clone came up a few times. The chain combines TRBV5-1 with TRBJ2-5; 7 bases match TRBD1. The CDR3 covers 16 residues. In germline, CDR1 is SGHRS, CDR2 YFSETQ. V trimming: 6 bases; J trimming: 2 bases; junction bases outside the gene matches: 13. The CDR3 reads CASILTGTARQETQYF. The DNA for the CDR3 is TGCGCCAGCATCCTTACAGGGACAGCGAGGCAAGAGACCCAGTACTTC.

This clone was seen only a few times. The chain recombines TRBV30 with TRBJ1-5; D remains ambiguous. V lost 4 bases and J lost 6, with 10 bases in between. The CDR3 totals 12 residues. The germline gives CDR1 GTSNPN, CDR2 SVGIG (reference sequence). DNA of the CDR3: TGTGCCTGGAACCTGGGAGCTCAGCCCCAGCATTTT. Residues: CAWNLGAQPQHF.

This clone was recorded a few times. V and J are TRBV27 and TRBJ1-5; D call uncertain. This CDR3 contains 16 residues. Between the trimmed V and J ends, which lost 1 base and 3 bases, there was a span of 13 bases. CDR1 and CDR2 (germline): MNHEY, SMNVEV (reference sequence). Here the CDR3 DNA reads TGTGCCAGCAGTTTATTTGCGGGTGGGGACAATCAGCCCCAGCATTTT. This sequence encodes CASSLFAGGDNQPQHF.

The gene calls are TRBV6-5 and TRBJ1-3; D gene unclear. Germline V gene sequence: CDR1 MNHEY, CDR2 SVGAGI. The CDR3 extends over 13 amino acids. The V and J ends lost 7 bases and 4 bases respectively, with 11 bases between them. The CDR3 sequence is CASTPPGGNTIYF. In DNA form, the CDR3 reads TGTGCCAGCACCCCACCGGGGGGAAACACCATATATTTT.

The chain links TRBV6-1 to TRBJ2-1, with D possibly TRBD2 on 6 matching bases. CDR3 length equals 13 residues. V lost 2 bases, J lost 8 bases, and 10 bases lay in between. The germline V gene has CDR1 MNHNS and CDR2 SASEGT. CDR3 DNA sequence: TGTGCCAGCAGTGAATGGCGGGGTTATGAGCAGTTCTTC. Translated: CASSEWRGYEQFF.

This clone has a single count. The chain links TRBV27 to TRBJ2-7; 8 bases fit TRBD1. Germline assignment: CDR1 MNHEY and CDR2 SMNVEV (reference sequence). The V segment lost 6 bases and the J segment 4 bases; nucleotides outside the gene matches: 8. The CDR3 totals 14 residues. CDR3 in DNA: TGTGCCAGCAGCTATGGACAGGGAGCTTACGAGCAGTACTTC. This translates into CASSYGQGAYEQYF.

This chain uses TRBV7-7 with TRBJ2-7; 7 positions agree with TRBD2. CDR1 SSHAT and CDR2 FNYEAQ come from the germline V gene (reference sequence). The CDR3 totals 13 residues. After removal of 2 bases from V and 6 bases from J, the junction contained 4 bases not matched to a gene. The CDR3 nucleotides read TGTGCCAGCAGCTTATTTAGGGAGGGCGAGCAGTACTTC. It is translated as CASSLFREGEQYF.

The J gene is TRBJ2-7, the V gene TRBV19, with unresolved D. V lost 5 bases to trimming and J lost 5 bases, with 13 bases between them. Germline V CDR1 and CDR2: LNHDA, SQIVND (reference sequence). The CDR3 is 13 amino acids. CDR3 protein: CASSSPFTDEQYF. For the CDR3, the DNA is TGTGCCAGTAGTTCCCCGTTTACTGACGAGCAGTACTTC.

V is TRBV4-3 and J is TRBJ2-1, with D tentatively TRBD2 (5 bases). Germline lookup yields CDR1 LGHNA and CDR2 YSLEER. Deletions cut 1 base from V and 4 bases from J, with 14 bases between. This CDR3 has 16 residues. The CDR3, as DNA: TGCGCCAGCAGCCAAGTTGGGCACCCGGGATACAATGAGCAGTTCTTC. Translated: CASSQVGHPGYNEQFF.

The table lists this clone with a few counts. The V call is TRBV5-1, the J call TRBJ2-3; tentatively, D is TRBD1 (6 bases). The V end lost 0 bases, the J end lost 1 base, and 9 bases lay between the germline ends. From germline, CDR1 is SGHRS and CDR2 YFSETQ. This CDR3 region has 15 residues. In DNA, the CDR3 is TGCGCCAGCAGCTTGGCAGGGGTTCGCACAGATACGCAGTATTTT. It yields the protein CASSLAGVRTDTQYF.

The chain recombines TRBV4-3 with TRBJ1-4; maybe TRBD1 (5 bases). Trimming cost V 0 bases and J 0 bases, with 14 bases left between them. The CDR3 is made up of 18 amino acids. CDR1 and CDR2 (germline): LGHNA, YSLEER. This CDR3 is CASSQEGGGIATNEKLFF. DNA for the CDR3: TGCGCCAGCAGCCAAGAGGGGGGAGGTATTGCAACTAATGAAAAACTGTTTTTT.